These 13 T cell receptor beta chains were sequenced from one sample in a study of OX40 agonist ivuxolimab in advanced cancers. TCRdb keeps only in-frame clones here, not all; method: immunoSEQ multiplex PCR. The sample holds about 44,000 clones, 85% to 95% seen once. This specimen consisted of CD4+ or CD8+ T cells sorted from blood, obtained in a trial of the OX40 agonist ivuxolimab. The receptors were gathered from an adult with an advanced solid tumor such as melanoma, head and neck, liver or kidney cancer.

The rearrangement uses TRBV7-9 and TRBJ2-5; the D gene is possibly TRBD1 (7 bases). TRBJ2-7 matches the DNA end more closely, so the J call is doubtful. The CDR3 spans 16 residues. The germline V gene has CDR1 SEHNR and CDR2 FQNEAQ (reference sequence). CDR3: CASSQPSQQGRYEQYF. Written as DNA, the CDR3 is TGTGCCAGCAGCCAACCCTCGCAACAGGGGAGGTACGAGCAGTACTTC.

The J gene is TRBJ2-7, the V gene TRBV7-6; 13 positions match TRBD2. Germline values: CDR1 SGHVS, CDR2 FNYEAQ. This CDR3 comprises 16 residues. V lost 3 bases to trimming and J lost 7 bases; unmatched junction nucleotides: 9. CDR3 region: CASSFGGLAGVGEQYF. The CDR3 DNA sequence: TGTGCCAGCAGCTTCGGCGGACTAGCGGGAGTTGGGGAGCAGTACTTC.

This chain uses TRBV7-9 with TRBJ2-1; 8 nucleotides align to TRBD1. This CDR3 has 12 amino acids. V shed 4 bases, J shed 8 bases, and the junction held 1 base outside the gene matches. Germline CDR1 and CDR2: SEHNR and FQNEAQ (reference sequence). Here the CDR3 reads CASSSRGHEQFF. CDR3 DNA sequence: TGTGCCAGCAGCTCCAGGGGGCATGAGCAGTTCTTC.

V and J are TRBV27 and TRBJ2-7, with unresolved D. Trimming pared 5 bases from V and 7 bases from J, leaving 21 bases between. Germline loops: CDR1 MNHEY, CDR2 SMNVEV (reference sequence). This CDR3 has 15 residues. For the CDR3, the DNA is TGTGCCAGCAGTCCGGCGGTAGAGCTCTATTTGGAGCAGTACTTC. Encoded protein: CASSPAVELYLEQYF.

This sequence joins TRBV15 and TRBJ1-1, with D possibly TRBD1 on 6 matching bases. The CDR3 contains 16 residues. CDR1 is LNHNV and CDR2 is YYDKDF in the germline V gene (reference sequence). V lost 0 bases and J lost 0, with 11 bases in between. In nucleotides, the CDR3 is TGTGCCACCAGCAGAGAACCAGGGGTCATGAACACTGAAGCTTTCTTT. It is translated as CATSREPGVMNTEAFF.

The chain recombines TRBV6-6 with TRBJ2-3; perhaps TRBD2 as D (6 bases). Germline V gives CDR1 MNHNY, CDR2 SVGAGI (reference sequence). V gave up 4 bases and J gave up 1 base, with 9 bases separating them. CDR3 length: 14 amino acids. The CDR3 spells CASSFREGTDTQYF. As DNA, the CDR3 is TGTGCCAGCAGTTTCAGGGAGGGCACAGATACGCAGTATTTT.

CDR3 nucleotides: TGTGCCAGTACCCCCTTTATGGCGCCTAATGAAAAACTGTTTTTT. This gives the protein CASTPFMAPNEKLFF. The chain recombines TRBV19 with TRBJ1-4; D gene ambiguous. This CDR3 has 15 residues. Germline assignment: CDR1 LNHDA and CDR2 SQIVND (reference sequence). V dropped 7 bases and J dropped 3 bases, with 15 bases sitting between them.

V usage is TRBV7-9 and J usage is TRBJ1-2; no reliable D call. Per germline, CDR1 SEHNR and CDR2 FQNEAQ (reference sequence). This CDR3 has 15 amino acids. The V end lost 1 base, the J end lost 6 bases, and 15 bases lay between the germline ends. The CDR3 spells CASSLVEGIKDGYTF. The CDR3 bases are TGTGCCAGCAGCTTAGTCGAGGGAATAAAGGATGGCTACACCTTC.

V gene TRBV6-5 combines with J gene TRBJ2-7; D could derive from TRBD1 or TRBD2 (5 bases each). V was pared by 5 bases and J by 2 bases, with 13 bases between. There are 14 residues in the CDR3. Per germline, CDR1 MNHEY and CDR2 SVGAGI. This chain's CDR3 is CASSRPGRTYEQYF. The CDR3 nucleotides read TGTGCCAGCAGTCGCCCGGGACGGACCTACGAGCAGTACTTC.

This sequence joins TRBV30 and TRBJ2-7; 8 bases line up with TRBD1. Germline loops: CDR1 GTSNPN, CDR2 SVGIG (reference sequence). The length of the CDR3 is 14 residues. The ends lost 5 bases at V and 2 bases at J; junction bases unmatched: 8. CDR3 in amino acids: CAWSTGTGAYEQYF. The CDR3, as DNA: TGTGCCTGGTCAACCGGGACAGGAGCCTACGAGCAGTACTTC. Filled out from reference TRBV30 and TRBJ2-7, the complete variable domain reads SQTIHQWPATLVQPVGSPLSLECTVEGTSNPNLYWYRQAAGRGLQLLFYSVGIGQISSEVPQNLSASRPQDRQFILSSKKLLLSDSGFYLCAWSTGTGAYEQYFGPGTRLTVT.

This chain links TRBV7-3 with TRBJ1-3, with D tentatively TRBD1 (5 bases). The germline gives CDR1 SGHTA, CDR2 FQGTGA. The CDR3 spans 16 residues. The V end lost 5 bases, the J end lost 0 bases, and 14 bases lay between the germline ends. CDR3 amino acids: CASSPRGGRSGNTIYF. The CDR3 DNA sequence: TGTGCCAGCAGCCCGAGGGGCGGCCGCTCTGGAAACACCATATATTTT.

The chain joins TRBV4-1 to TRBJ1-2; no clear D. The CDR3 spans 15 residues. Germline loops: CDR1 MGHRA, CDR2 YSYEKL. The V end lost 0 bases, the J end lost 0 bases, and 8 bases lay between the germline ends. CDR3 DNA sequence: TGCGCCAGCAGCCAAGATGGGCAGACTAACTATGGCTACACCTTC. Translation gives CASSQDGQTNYGYTF.

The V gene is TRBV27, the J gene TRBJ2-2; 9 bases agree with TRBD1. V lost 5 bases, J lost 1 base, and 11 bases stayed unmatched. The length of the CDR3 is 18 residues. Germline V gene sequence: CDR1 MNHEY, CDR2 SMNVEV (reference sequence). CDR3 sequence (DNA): TGTGCCAGCAGTACACAGGGGGCGGGCAGATGGAACACCGGGGAGCTGTTTTTT. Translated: CASSTQGAGRWNTGELFF.